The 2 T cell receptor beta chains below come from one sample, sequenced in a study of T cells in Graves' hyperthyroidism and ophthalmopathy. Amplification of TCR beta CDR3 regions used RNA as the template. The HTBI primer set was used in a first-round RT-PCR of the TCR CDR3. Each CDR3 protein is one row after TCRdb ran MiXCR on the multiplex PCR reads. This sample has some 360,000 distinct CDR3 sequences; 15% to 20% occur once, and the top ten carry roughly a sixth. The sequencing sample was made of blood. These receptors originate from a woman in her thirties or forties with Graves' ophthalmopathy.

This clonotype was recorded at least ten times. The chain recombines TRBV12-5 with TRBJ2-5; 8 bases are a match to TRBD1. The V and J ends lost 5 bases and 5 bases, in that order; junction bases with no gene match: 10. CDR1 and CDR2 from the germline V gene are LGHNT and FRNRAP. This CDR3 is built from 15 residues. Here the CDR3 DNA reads TGTGCTAGTGGTACGGAGACAGGGGCCTGGGAGACCCAGTACTTC. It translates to CASGTETGAWETQYF.

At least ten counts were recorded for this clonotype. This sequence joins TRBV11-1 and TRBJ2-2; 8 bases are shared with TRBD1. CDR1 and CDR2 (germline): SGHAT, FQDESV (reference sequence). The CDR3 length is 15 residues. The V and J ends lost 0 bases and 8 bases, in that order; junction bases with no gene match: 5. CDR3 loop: CASSLAGQGQGELFF. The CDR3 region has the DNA TGTGCCAGCAGCTTAGCCGGACAGGGTCAAGGGGAGCTGTTTTTT.